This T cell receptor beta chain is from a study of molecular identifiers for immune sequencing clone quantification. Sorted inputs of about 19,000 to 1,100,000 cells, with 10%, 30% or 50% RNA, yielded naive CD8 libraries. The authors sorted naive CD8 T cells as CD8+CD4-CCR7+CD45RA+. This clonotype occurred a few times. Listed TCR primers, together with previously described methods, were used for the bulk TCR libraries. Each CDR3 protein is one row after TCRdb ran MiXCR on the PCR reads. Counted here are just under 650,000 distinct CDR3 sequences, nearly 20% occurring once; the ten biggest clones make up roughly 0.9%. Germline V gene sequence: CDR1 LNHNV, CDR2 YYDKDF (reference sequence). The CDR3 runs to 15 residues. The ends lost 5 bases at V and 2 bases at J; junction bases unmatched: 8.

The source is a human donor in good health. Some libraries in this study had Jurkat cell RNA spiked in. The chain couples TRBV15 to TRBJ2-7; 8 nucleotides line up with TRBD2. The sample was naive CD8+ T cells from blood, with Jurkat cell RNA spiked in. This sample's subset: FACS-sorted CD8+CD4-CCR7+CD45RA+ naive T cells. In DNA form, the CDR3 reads TGTGCCACCAGCTATAGCGGGGATGGAACCTACGAGCAGTACTTC. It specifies CATSYSGDGTYEQYF.